These 20 T cell receptor beta chains were sequenced from one sample in a study of cytomegalovirus exposure and HLA in healthy donors. In the PCR, 60 Vbeta and 13 Jbeta primers were used. TCRdb's table, derived via immunoSEQ multiplex PCR, lists solely in-frame clones and lacks some. The sample holds 75,000 to 100,000 clones, 60% to 80% seen once. Sequenced input: PBMCs. These TCRs come from a man aged 35 to 55 in good health and CMV-seronegative.

This clone turned up a few times. V gene TRBV6-1 combines with J gene TRBJ2-4; D remains ambiguous. This CDR3 has 12 amino acids. Germline-derived CDR1 and CDR2 are MNHNS and SASEGT. The V gene lost 1 base and the J gene lost 7 bases, with 5 bases spanning the gap. CDR3 sequence: CASSEGLNIQYF. The CDR3 bases are TGTGCCAGCAGTGAAGGTCTGAACATTCAGTACTTC.

This clone has more than one count but fewer than ten. The V call is TRBV30, the J call TRBJ1-1, with D unclear. Germline V gene lookup returns CDR1 GTSNPN and CDR2 SVGIG (reference sequence). V was pared by 4 bases and J by 2 bases, with 8 bases between. CDR3 length: 12 amino acids. The CDR3 DNA reads as TGTGCCTGGATCAGGCCTAACACTGAAGCTTTCTTT. Encoded protein: CAWIRPNTEAFF.

V usage is TRBV27 and J usage is TRBJ2-1; TRBD2 matches at 10 bases. In germline, CDR1 is MNHEY, CDR2 SMNVEV (reference sequence). CDR3 length: 14 amino acids. V gave up 10 bases and J gave up 4 bases; unmatched junction bases: 7. The CDR3 reads CATASGGRYNEQFF. The CDR3 nucleotides read TGTGCCACGGCTAGCGGGGGTCGGTACAATGAGCAGTTCTTC.

The J gene is TRBJ2-2, the V gene TRBV5-1; 7 nucleotides agree with TRBD1. The CDR3 is 15 amino acids. Germline lookup yields CDR1 SGHRS and CDR2 YFSETQ. Trimming removed 5 bases from V and 2 bases from J; junction bases left unmatched: 6. The CDR3, as DNA: TGCGCCAGCAGTTTTACAGGGGAAAACACCGGGGAGCTGTTTTTT. Translating gives CASSFTGENTGELFF.

The CDR3, as DNA: TGTGCCTGGAGTGTGGGTTTGAGCGGCGAGCAGTACTTC. Translation gives CAWSVGLSGEQYF. This rearrangement joins TRBV30 to TRBJ2-5; TRBD2 is a possible D gene (5 bases). The last part of the DNA fits TRBJ2-7 better; the J call may be wrong. The CDR3 extends over 13 amino acids. CDR1 is GTSNPN and CDR2 is SVGIG in the germline V gene (reference sequence).

The rearrangement joins TRBV5-1 to TRBJ2-7, with D possibly TRBD1 on 6 matching bases. The CDR3 is 15 amino acids. Trimming took off 1 base at V and 2 bases at J, with 13 bases between the two ends. The germline V gene encodes CDR1 SGHRS and CDR2 YFSETQ. The CDR3, as DNA: TGCGCCAGCAGCTTGCCACGACAGGACACCTACGAGCAGTACTTC. Protein: CASSLPRQDTYEQYF.

The rearrangement joins TRBV10-1 to TRBJ1-2; D ambiguous. Germline V gene lookup returns CDR1 WNHNN and CDR2 SYGVQD (reference sequence). Trimming pared 0 bases from V and 4 bases from J, leaving 9 bases between. CDR3 size: 14 residues. The CDR3 bases are TGCGCCAGCAGTGAGTCGGGAGACCCCTATGGCTACACCTTC. It encodes CASSESGDPYGYTF.

The chain has TRBV30 and TRBJ2-7; 10 positions match TRBD2. CDR1 is GTSNPN and CDR2 is SVGIG in the germline V gene (reference sequence). The CDR3 loop spans 18 amino acids. Trimming took 0 bases from V and 6 from J; bases not matched to a gene: 17. CDR3 bases: TGTGCCTGGAGTGTACGGCCCAGCGGGGGGGGCACCCGGGCCGAGCAGTACTTC. As protein: CAWSVRPSGGGTRAEQYF.

The sample holds a few counts of this clone. The chain combines TRBV6-1 with TRBJ1-5, with TRBD1 matching over 8 bases. CDR3 length: 18 residues. Trimming cost V 4 bases and J 2 bases; bases outside gene matches: 13. Per the germline V gene, CDR1 is MNHNS and CDR2 is SASEGT. As DNA, the CDR3 is TGTGCCAGCAGTGGGGGAGTTGGTGGGACAGGAGGCAATCAGCCCCAGCATTTT. Translation: CASSGGVGGTGGNQPQHF.

The chain joins TRBV4-2 to TRBJ2-3; 8 positions agree with TRBD2. With 3 bases clipped from V and 2 bases from J, the junction kept 7 bases outside the gene matches. The CDR3 covers 16 residues. Germline CDR1 is LGHNA and CDR2 is YNFKEQ. In DNA form, the CDR3 reads TGTGCCAGCAGCCACGGGACTAGTGGTAACACAGATACGCAGTATTTT. It yields the protein CASSHGTSGNTDTQYF.

V gene TRBV28 combines with J gene TRBJ2-5; D is possibly TRBD2 (5 bases). CDR1 MDHEN and CDR2 SYDVKM come from the germline V gene. This CDR3 region has 15 residues. The V gene lost 2 bases and the J gene lost 4 bases, with 14 bases spanning the gap. The CDR3 nucleotides are TGTGCCAGCAGTTTAGTCGACGGACGGGGAGAGACCCAGTACTTC. It is translated as CASSLVDGRGETQYF.

This clone has just one count. This chain joins TRBV5-4 and TRBJ2-1, with 8 nucleotides matching TRBD2. After removal of 0 bases from V and 6 bases from J, the junction contained 8 bases not matched to a gene. This CDR3 region has 16 residues. The germline CDR1 and CDR2 sequences are SGHNT and YYREEE (reference sequence). The CDR3 protein is CASSLGGLAGFNEQFF. CDR3 DNA sequence: TGTGCCAGCAGCTTGGGGGGGCTAGCGGGCTTCAATGAGCAGTTCTTC.

The J gene is TRBJ2-2, the V gene TRBV15, with 9 bases fitting TRBD2. Trimming cost V 3 bases and J 1 base; bases outside gene matches: 6. This CDR3 is built from 17 residues. The germline CDR1 and CDR2 sequences are LNHNV and YYDKDF (reference sequence). The CDR3 nucleotides are TGTGCCACCAGCAGGGGCGGGACTAGCCTGAACACCGGGGAGCTGTTTTTT. Residues: CATSRGGTSLNTGELFF.

The rearrangement links TRBV29-1 to TRBJ2-3, with 9 nucleotides matching TRBD1. The trim removed 3 bases at V and 4 bases at J, leaving 8 bases unmatched. The CDR3 loop spans 15 amino acids. Germline V gene lookup returns CDR1 SQVTM and CDR2 ANQGSEA. CDR3 loop: CSVDGTGRHADTQYF. In nucleotides, the CDR3 is TGCAGCGTTGATGGGACAGGGAGACACGCAGATACGCAGTATTTT.

The rearrangement joins TRBV2 to TRBJ2-7, with 7 bases aligning to TRBD2. The CDR3 sequence is 15 residues long. The V and J ends lost 3 bases and 2 bases, in that order; junction bases with no gene match: 7. Germline loops: CDR1 SNHLY, CDR2 FYNNEI. DNA for the CDR3: TGTGCCAGCAGTGAGGAGGCGGGGAGGGCCTACGAGCAGTACTTC. The encoded protein is CASSEEAGRAYEQYF.

V is TRBV6-1 and J is TRBJ2-2, with 7 bases identical to TRBD1. CDR1 and CDR2 (germline): MNHNS, SASEGT. The CDR3 runs 15 residues. V lost 7 bases, J lost 1 base, and 6 bases stayed unmatched. CDR3 sequence: CASKTGTVNTGELFF. The CDR3 nucleotides are TGTGCCAGCAAGACAGGGACGGTGAACACCGGGGAGCTGTTTTTT.

V gene TRBV5-1 combines with J gene TRBJ2-3; 7 nucleotides agree with TRBD1. The CDR3 runs to 15 residues. CDR1 is SGHRS, CDR2 YFSETQ, per germline. Germline trimming cut 2 bases from V and 0 bases from J; bases unmatched to any gene: 3. CDR3 protein: CASSLTGVSTDTQYF. The DNA of the CDR3 is TGCGCCAGCAGCTTAACAGGGGTGAGCACAGATACGCAGTATTTT.

The rearrangement joins TRBV10-2 to TRBJ1-1, with a tentative D call TRBD1 (6 bases). Germline lookup yields CDR1 WSHSY and CDR2 SAAADI. The CDR3 runs to 15 residues. V lost 0 bases, J lost 5 bases, and 13 bases lay in between. Written as DNA, the CDR3 is TGCGCCAGCAGTGAGTCGGGGGCAGGCGGAACTGAAGCTTTCTTT. As protein: CASSESGAGGTEAFF.

The V call is TRBV6-4, the J call TRBJ2-7; D perhaps matches TRBD1 (6 bases). Trimming took 6 bases from V and 0 from J, leaving 15 bases between them. Per the germline V gene, CDR1 is MRHNA and CDR2 is SNTAGT. The CDR3 loop spans 15 amino acids. The CDR3, as DNA: TGTGCCAGCAGGAAGGTAGCAGGGGACTCCTACGAGCAGTACTTC. This encodes CASRKVAGDSYEQYF.

Only a few counts were recorded for this clone. The chain links TRBV5-1 to TRBJ2-7, with D perhaps matching TRBD1 (9 bases). CDR1 is SGHRS and CDR2 is YFSETQ in the germline V gene. The CDR3 covers 15 residues. The V end lost 4 bases, the J end lost 7 bases, and 21 bases lay between the germline ends. This CDR3 reads CASSHPGTGTSEQYF. CDR3 nucleotides: TGCGCCAGCAGCCACCCCGGGACAGGGACTAGTGAGCAGTACTTC.